This T cell receptor beta chain was captured in a study of Graves' ophthalmopathy and Graves' hyperthyroidism. Comment on this clonotype: Its cognate antigen is unknown.

For repertoire sequencing, the TCR beta CDR3 regions were amplified from RNA transcripts. HTBI primers were employed in first-round RT-PCR, then a second-round multiplex PCR followed. TCRdb ran MiXCR on the multiplex PCR reads and lists one entry per CDR3 protein. Here the sample spans 900,000 to 1,200,000 distinct CDR3 sequences, 35% to 40% being singletons. CDR3 length equals 15 residues. Germline V lookup: CDR1 SEHNR, CDR2 FQNEAQ (reference sequence). The V and J ends lost 6 bases and 9 bases respectively, with 23 bases between them. Study-wide results and caveats: Detected in blood as well were most expanded thyroid clonotypes with frequency above 0.001.

The sample was peripheral blood or thyroid tissue (not recorded which). V is TRBV7-9 and J is TRBJ2-5; the D is unclear. This clonotype was sampled from an adult man with Graves' hyperthyroidism. CDR3 DNA sequence: TGTGCCAGCAGTCCCTACACCGGTAGCAATCAGCCCCAGTACTTC. Encoded protein: CASSPYTGSNQPQYF.